These 23 T cell receptor beta chains originate from one sample sequenced in a study of beta chain features in type 1 diabetes. Expressed TCRB transcripts were sequenced because the isolated RNA had all been reverse transcribed beforehand. Sequencing was performed with immunoSEQ multiplex PCR; in TCRdb, only in-frame clones are kept and a portion is missing. The profile shows some 150,000 clones, approximately 10% of them singletons. Sequencing used central memory CD4+ T cells from blood. These receptor sequences come from a man aged 18 to 30 in good health.

There are a few counts of this clone. Within the sample, other DNA sequences also encode this same CDR3. This chain uses TRBV7-2 with TRBJ2-3; no clear D. The CDR3 covers 14 residues. The V and J ends lost 1 base and 1 base respectively, with 6 bases between them. The germline V gene encodes CDR1 SGHTA and CDR2 FQGNSA. CDR3 loop: CASSLVGGTDTQYF. In nucleotides, the CDR3 is TGTGCCAGCAGCTTAGTTGGAGGCACAGATACGCAGTATTTT. Drawing the rest from reference TRBV7-2 and TRBJ2-3, the complete variable domain is GAGVSQSPSNKVTEKGKDVELRCDPISGHTALYWYRQSLGQGLEFLIYFQGNSAPDKSGLPSDRFSAERTGGSVSTLTIQRTQQEDSAVYLCASSLVGGTDTQYFGPGTRLTVL.

This clone appeared a few times. The chain links TRBV19 to TRBJ2-3, with a tentative D call TRBD2 (6 bases). Germline CDR1 is LNHDA and CDR2 is SQIVND (reference sequence). V was trimmed by 8 bases and J by 0 bases, leaving 12 bases between them. The CDR3 runs to 14 residues. The CDR3 region is CASSRLGSTDTQYF. CDR3 DNA sequence: TGTGCCAGTTCACGACTAGGGAGCACAGATACGCAGTATTTT. The variable domain in full, completed from reference TRBV19 and TRBJ2-3, reads DGGITQSPKYLFRKEGQNVTLSCEQNLNHDAMYWYRQDPGQGLRLIYYSQIVNDFQKGDIAEGYSVSREKKESFPLTVTSAQKNPTAFYLCASSRLGSTDTQYFGPGTRLTVL.

This clone was observed a few times. The chain employs TRBV5-4 and TRBJ2-5; D unclear. This CDR3 has 13 residues. Germline V lookup: CDR1 SGHNT, CDR2 YYREEE (reference sequence). V lost 4 bases and J lost 0, with 7 bases in between. The CDR3 spells CASSRPDQETQYF. The CDR3 DNA sequence: TGTGCCAGCAGCCGGCCGGACCAAGAGACCCAGTACTTC.

This chain connects TRBV6-1 to TRBJ2-1, with D perhaps matching TRBD2 (7 bases). The V and J ends lost 6 bases and 9 bases respectively, with 21 bases between them. This CDR3 contains 15 residues. Germline CDR1 reads MNHNS; CDR2 reads SASEGT. CDR3 bases: TGTGCCAGCAGGGATCTAGCGGACCCCAGGGGTGAGCAGTTCTTC. This gives the protein CASRDLADPRGEQFF.

V is TRBV11-2 and J is TRBJ2-1; TRBD1 or TRBD2 may be the D gene (6 bases each). Between the trimmed V and J ends, which lost 5 bases and 1 base, there was a span of 12 bases. Germline assignment: CDR1 SGHAT and CDR2 FQNNGV. The length of the CDR3 is 15 residues. The CDR3, as DNA: TGTGCCAGCAGCCAGGGGACTCCATCCTACAATGAGCAGTTCTTC. It is translated as CASSQGTPSYNEQFF.

The chain recombines TRBV9 with TRBJ2-1; TRBD2 matches 8 bases. This CDR3 is built from 15 residues. V dropped 5 bases and J dropped 2; count of bases not matched to a gene: 6. Germline CDR1 SGDLS, CDR2 YYNGEE. This CDR3 reads CASRGSGGTYNEQFF. The CDR3 DNA follows: TGTGCCAGCAGAGGAAGCGGGGGAACCTACAATGAGCAGTTCTTC.

This clone was observed a few times. The chain is built from TRBV7-2 and TRBJ1-2; 10 bases line up with TRBD1. After removal of 7 bases from V and 6 bases from J, the junction contained 11 bases not matched to a gene. This CDR3 has 15 amino acids. CDR1 and CDR2 from the germline V gene are SGHTA and FQGNSA. CDR3 nucleotide sequence: TGTGCCAGCACCTTGAATAGGGGACAGGGGCATGGCTACACCTTC. It is translated as CASTLNRGQGHGYTF.

The chain has TRBV11-2 and TRBJ2-4, with D uncertain. V was pared by 3 bases and J by 5 bases, with 11 bases between. Per germline, CDR1 SGHAT and CDR2 FQNNGV. This CDR3 is 14 amino acids long. CDR3 DNA sequence: TGTGCCAGCAGCTTGCAGACGGGCGAAAACATTCAGTACTTC. This encodes CASSLQTGENIQYF. Full variable domain (missing parts from reference TRBV11-2 and TRBJ2-4): EAGVAQSPRYKIIEKRQSVAFWCNPISGHATLYWYQQILGQGPKLLIQFQNNGVVDDSQLPKDRFSAERLKGVDSTLKIQPAKLEDSAVYLCASSLQTGENIQYFGAGTRLSVL.

The CDR3 nucleotides are TGTGCCAGTAGTACGGGAGGACTCAACAATGAGCAGTTCTTC. Residues: CASSTGGLNNEQFF. The V call is TRBV19, the J call TRBJ2-1, with 7 bases that match TRBD2. The CDR3 sequence is 14 residues long. Losses at the gene ends were 4 bases for V and 5 bases for J; bases not matched to a gene: 5. Germline CDR1 and CDR2: LNHDA and SQIVND (reference sequence). Drawing the rest from reference TRBV19 and TRBJ2-1, the complete variable domain is DGGITQSPKYLFRKEGQNVTLSCEQNLNHDAMYWYRQDPGQGLRLIYYSQIVNDFQKGDIAEGYSVSREKKESFPLTVTSAQKNPTAFYLCASSTGGLNNEQFFGPGTRLTVL.

This clone was seen a handful of times. This rearrangement joins TRBV7-3 to TRBJ2-5; D remains ambiguous. In germline, CDR1 is SGHTA, CDR2 FQGTGA. The CDR3 totals 15 residues. Trimming removed 5 bases at V and 0 bases at J, with 13 bases between. The CDR3 nucleotides are TGTGCCAGCAGCCTCCAACCCACGTACCAAGAGACCCAGTACTTC. Protein product: CASSLQPTYQETQYF.

This sequence joins TRBV4-3 and TRBJ2-4, with a tentative D call TRBD1 (6 bases). Germline V gene data show CDR1 as LGHNA and CDR2 as YSLEER. The CDR3 spans 16 residues. Between the trimmed V and J ends, which lost 0 bases and 7 bases, there was a span of 16 bases. The CDR3 DNA reads TGCGCCAGCAGCCAAGATCTCAGGGGCCGGCGTAACATTCAGTACTTC. This encodes CASSQDLRGRRNIQYF.

Only a few counts were recorded for this clone. The V call is TRBV5-4, the J call TRBJ2-5; TRBD1 is a possible D gene (5 bases). Trimming pared 2 bases from V and 1 base from J, leaving 15 bases between. The CDR3 runs 16 residues. Germline V CDR1 and CDR2: SGHNT, YYREEE (reference sequence). CDR3 amino acids: CASSFKSGHRQETQYF. The DNA of the CDR3 is TGTGCCAGCAGCTTTAAGTCAGGGCACCGCCAAGAGACCCAGTACTTC.

The V call is TRBV9, the J call TRBJ2-5, with D uncertain. Trimming stripped 4 bases from V and 7 bases from J, with 14 bases between. The CDR3 contains 13 residues. Germline V gene data show CDR1 as SGDLS and CDR2 as YYNGEE. This chain's CDR3 is CASSPSQTGTQYF. The CDR3 coding sequence is TGTGCCAGCAGCCCGAGTCAGACCGGGACCCAGTACTTC.

This clone was detected a few times. The chain couples TRBV5-1 to TRBJ2-6, with D perhaps TRBD2 (6 bases). The CDR3 contains 16 residues. Germline V gene lookup returns CDR1 SGHRS and CDR2 YFSETQ. V lost 5 bases to trimming and J lost 2 bases, with 14 bases between them. CDR3 amino acids: CASSSSGTPGANVLTF. CDR3 DNA sequence: TGCGCCAGCAGTAGTTCAGGGACTCCTGGGGCCAACGTCCTGACTTTC.

This clone was observed a few times. The chain combines TRBV28 with TRBJ1-1; TRBD1 matches 7 bases. J was trimmed by 5 bases and V by 5 bases; bases with no gene match: 11. Germline V gene data show CDR1 as MDHEN and CDR2 as SYDVKM. This CDR3 is 15 amino acids long. The CDR3 nucleotides read TGTGCCAGCAGTCCTGGGACAGTGAGCGGGACTGAAGCTTTCTTT. It encodes CASSPGTVSGTEAFF. The full variable domain, completed using reference TRBV28 and TRBJ1-1, is DVKVTQSSRYLVKRTGEKVFLECVQDMDHENMFWYRQDPGLGLRLIYFSYDVKMKEKGDIPEGYSVSREKKERFSLILESASTNQTSMYLCASSPGTVSGTEAFFGQGTRLTVV.

The V gene is TRBV5-1, the J gene TRBJ2-1; 11 nucleotides agree with TRBD2. The CDR3 is 15 amino acids. CDR1 is SGHRS and CDR2 is YFSETQ in the germline V gene. V was pared by 5 bases and J by 2 bases, with 3 bases of the junction left unmatched. CDR3 sequence: CASRMTSGTYNEQFF. In DNA, the CDR3 is TGCGCCAGCAGGATGACTAGCGGGACCTACAATGAGCAGTTCTTC.

This chain uses TRBV19 with TRBJ2-1, with TRBD1 matching over 10 bases. The germline gives CDR1 LNHDA, CDR2 SQIVND (reference sequence). The CDR3 loop spans 16 amino acids. After removal of 3 bases from V and 6 bases from J, the junction contained 8 bases not matched to a gene. The CDR3 DNA is TGTGCCAGTAGTATGGGGGGGACAGGGGAAGCCAATGAGCAGTTCTTC. Encoded protein: CASSMGGTGEANEQFF.

Concerning this clone itself: This may be a read error: a much more frequent sequence differs by one nucleotide. This sample includes further DNA sequences coding for the same CDR3. This chain links TRBV10-3 with TRBJ2-1; D is undetermined. There are 15 residues in the CDR3. With 8 bases removed from V and 1 base from J, the gap between germline ends came to 15 bases. The germline gives CDR1 ENHRY, CDR2 SYGVKD. CDR3 loop: CAIGISGLSYNEQFF. The DNA of the CDR3 is TGTGCCATCGGGATCTCCGGGCTTTCCTACAATGAGCAGTTCTTC.

A few counts support this clone. This chain connects TRBV9 to TRBJ1-1; D is unclear. CDR3 length: 14 residues. Germline lookup yields CDR1 SGDLS and CDR2 YYNGEE. Trimming stripped 2 bases from V and 7 bases from J, with 15 bases between. CDR3 coding DNA: TGTGCCAGCAGCGTTTCTACGAACTCGGATGAAGCTTTCTTT. This gives the protein CASSVSTNSDEAFF.

The chain is built from TRBV10-3 and TRBJ1-5; weak D call: TRBD1 (5 bases). Trimming stripped 2 bases from V and 2 bases from J, with 7 bases between. The CDR3 covers 14 residues. Germline V gene data show CDR1 as ENHRY and CDR2 as SYGVKD. CDR3 nucleotides: TGTGCCATCAGTGAGGGGGACGGCAATCAGCCCCAGCATTTT. It translates to CAISEGDGNQPQHF.

This clone was observed many times. The chain is built from TRBV28 and TRBJ2-7; D remains unclear. Germline V lookup: CDR1 MDHEN, CDR2 SYDVKM. Trimming left V 5 bases short and J 0 bases short, with 11 bases between. The CDR3 extends over 14 amino acids. In DNA, the CDR3 is TGTGCCAGCAGTCGGACCGCTAGCTCCTACGAGCAGTACTTC. Protein product: CASSRTASSYEQYF. The variable domain in full, completed from reference TRBV28 and TRBJ2-7, reads DVKVTQSSRYLVKRTGEKVFLECVQDMDHENMFWYRQDPGLGLRLIYFSYDVKMKEKGDIPEGYSVSREKKERFSLILESASTNQTSMYLCASSRTASSYEQYFGPGTRLTVT.

This clone was seen a few times. This chain joins TRBV29-1 and TRBJ1-3; the D is unclear. Germline V lookup: CDR1 SQVTM, CDR2 ANQGSEA. The CDR3 is made up of 14 amino acids. The ends were cut back, 6 bases at V and 2 bases at J, with 14 bases in the middle. The CDR3 DNA follows: TGCAGCGTGGGGATTGATTGGACTGGAAACACCATATATTTT. Protein sequence: CSVGIDWTGNTIYF.

In this sample, this clone turned up a few times. The chain joins TRBV14 to TRBJ1-2; D gene ambiguous. Trimming pared 2 bases from V and 8 bases from J, leaving 9 bases between. The CDR3 loop spans 12 amino acids. Germline V gene data show CDR1 as SGHDN and CDR2 as FVKESK. CDR3 region: CASSQRIGGYTF. CDR3 bases: TGTGCCAGCAGCCAACGAATAGGAGGCTACACCTTC.